One T cell receptor (beta chain) is described in this entry. Its antigen is still unknown. CDR1 is SQVTM, CDR2 ANQGSEA, per germline. This CDR3 has 12 amino acids. The germline V and J ends were trimmed by 5 bases and 4 bases, with 11 bases remaining between them. TCRdb called the 5' RACE reads again in MiXCR, with one record for every CDR3 protein. The table records hundreds of thousands of distinct CDR3 sequences, over 15% of them present only once. This record comes from a study of T cells after yellow fever vaccination. Study-wide context: Low-cell-number fractions underwent preparation using SMART-Seq v4 Ultra Low Input. General study points: Among primary-vaccination clones, most reappeared after the booster, at almost 98% for CD4 and 85% to 90% for CD8.

The chain has TRBV29-1 and TRBJ2-5, with D perhaps assigned TRBD1 or TRBD2 (5 bases each). This sequence was found in a man younger than 45 who received the YFV17D yellow fever vaccine. Sequences were derived from PBMCs, sampled 15 days after the yellow fever booster vaccination. CDR3 sequence reads: CSVPKGRETQYF. For the CDR3, the DNA is TGCAGCGTTCCTAAGGGACGAGAGACCCAGTACTTC.